Below are 22 T cell receptor beta chains sequenced from a single sample in a study of Ad26.COV2.S vaccination and SARS-CoV-2 variants. The treatment was: about 20 received Ad26.COV2.S at low or high dose, single or two shots; about 5 received placebo; per-sample allocation not given. Day 63 after the first injection of vaccine or placebo was the sampling time. Assay: immunoSEQ multiplex PCR; the TCRdb copy retains only in-frame clones and omits some. The data show some 420,000 clones, roughly 90% seen once. Material: peripheral blood, obtained in a trial of Ad26.COV2.S vaccine versus placebo. The receptors originated from a person aged 18-60 years who received the Ad26.COV2.S COVID-19 vaccine or a placebo.

This chain uses TRBV5-4 with TRBJ1-1; D not certain. Trimming stripped 5 bases from V and 3 bases from J, with 11 bases between. Germline V gene data show CDR1 as SGHNT and CDR2 as YYREEE (reference sequence). The CDR3 contains 13 residues. The CDR3 spells CASSSAMHTEAFF. CDR3 DNA sequence: TGTGCCAGCAGTTCTGCTATGCACACTGAAGCTTTCTTT. The whole variable domain, filled in from reference TRBV5-4 and TRBJ1-1, reads ETGVTQSPTHLIKTRGQQVTLRCSSQSGHNTVSWYQQALGQGPQFIFQYYREEENGRGNFPPRFSGLQFPNYSSELNVNALELDDSALYLCASSSAMHTEAFFGQGTRLTVV.

The genes are TRBV2 and TRBJ1-1, with D unresolved. The CDR3 runs 13 residues. CDR1 and CDR2 from the germline V gene are SNHLY and FYNNEI. V lost 8 bases, J lost 6 bases, and 16 bases lay in between. The CDR3 loop reads CASPRWTGSEAFF. The CDR3 DNA reads as TGTGCCAGCCCGAGGTGGACGGGCTCTGAAGCTTTCTTT. The full variable domain, in which reference TRBV2 and TRBJ1-1 provide the parts outside the CDR3, is EPEVTQTPSHQVTQMGQEVILRCVPISNHLYFYWYRQILGQKVEFLVSFYNNEISEKSEIFDDQFSVERPDGSNFTLKIRSTKLEDSAMYFCASPRWTGSEAFFGQGTRLTVV.

The chain joins TRBV7-3 to TRBJ2-3, with D possibly being TRBD2 (5 bases). Germline CDR1 and CDR2: SGHTA and FQGTGA. This CDR3 is built from 16 residues. Trimming shortened V by 4 bases and J by 4 bases, and 18 bases separated the two germline ends. CDR3 protein: CASSSLRAVNADTQYF. The DNA for the CDR3 is TGTGCCAGCAGCTCCCTGAGGGCGGTCAACGCAGATACGCAGTATTTT.

The chain employs TRBV11-2 and TRBJ1-6; no clear D gene. Trimming left V 1 base short and J 8 bases short, with 12 bases between. The CDR3 contains 15 residues. Germline V gene sequence: CDR1 SGHAT, CDR2 FQNNGV. The CDR3, as DNA: TGTGCCAGCAGCTTAGGCTCCGGGTGGGATTCACCCCTCCACTTT. It specifies CASSLGSGWDSPLHF.

The chain recombines TRBV27 with TRBJ1-2; D gene uncertain. Trimming removed 4 bases at V and 6 bases at J, with 15 bases between. Germline-derived CDR1 and CDR2 are MNHEY and SMNVEV (reference sequence). The CDR3 is 14 amino acids. The chain's CDR3 is CASSSTGQQDGYTF. The DNA for the CDR3 is TGTGCCAGCAGTTCCACGGGTCAGCAAGATGGCTACACCTTC.

CDR3 loop: CASSGSFGGAGETQYF. DNA of the CDR3: TGCGCCAGCAGCGGGTCTTTCGGGGGCGCCGGAGAGACCCAGTACTTC. This chain links TRBV5-1 with TRBJ2-5; D may match TRBD1 or TRBD2 (6 bases each). The CDR3 is 16 residues long. Germline V CDR1 and CDR2: SGHRS, YFSETQ. Trimming pared 4 bases from V and 4 bases from J, leaving 20 bases between.

This clone was recorded once. The chain combines TRBV12-3 or TRBV12-4 with TRBJ1-5, with D maybe TRBD1 (5 bases). This CDR3 region has 12 residues. Trimming took 6 bases from V and 7 from J, leaving 10 bases between them. The DNA of the CDR3 is TGTGCCAGCAGGGGACCCGGACAGCCCCAGCATTTT. Amino acid sequence: CASRGPGQPQHF.

This clone was detected ten times or more. The genes are TRBV30 and TRBJ1-2, with TRBD1 matching 8 bases. Germline V gene lookup returns CDR1 GTSNPN and CDR2 SVGIG (reference sequence). V lost 0 bases and J lost 6; bases outside the gene matches: 9. This CDR3 has 15 amino acids. This CDR3 reads CAWSVPTGGGHGYTF. In nucleotides, the CDR3 is TGTGCCTGGAGTGTACCCACAGGGGGAGGGCATGGCTACACCTTC.

V usage is TRBV19 and J usage is TRBJ2-4; D gene unclear. The CDR3 has 13 amino acids. Germline V gives CDR1 LNHDA, CDR2 SQIVND (reference sequence). Trimming shortened V by 1 base and J by 3 bases, and 4 bases separated the two germline ends. The CDR3 here is CASSIGVKNIQYF. The CDR3 DNA is TGTGCCAGTAGTATAGGCGTCAAAAACATTCAGTACTTC.

V gene TRBV5-8 combines with J gene TRBJ1-3; D is undetermined. Between the trimmed V and J ends, which lost 5 bases and 1 base, there was a span of 16 bases. Germline V gene sequence: CDR1 SGHTS, CDR2 YDEGEE. The CDR3 loop spans 16 amino acids. The CDR3 spells CASSRSLERSGNTIYF. DNA for the CDR3: TGTGCCAGCAGTCGGTCCCTAGAGAGGTCTGGAAACACCATATATTTT.

J is TRBJ2-5 and V is TRBV6-1, with D hard to call. Germline-derived CDR1 and CDR2 are MNHNS and SASEGT. There are 14 residues in the CDR3. Between the trimmed V and J ends, which lost 2 bases and 1 base, there was a span of 8 bases. Written as DNA, the CDR3 is TGTGCCAGCAGTGAATTGGCCAGCCAAGAGACCCAGTACTTC. The encoded protein is CASSELASQETQYF.

The CDR3 loop reads CASSRGTGSSYEQYF. CDR3 bases: TGCGCCAGCAGCCGCGGGACAGGGAGCTCCTACGAGCAGTACTTC. The chain carries TRBV5-1 and TRBJ2-7; 9 bases agree with TRBD1. CDR3 length: 15 residues. With V trimmed by 4 bases and J by 0 bases, 5 bases remained unmatched. Germline V CDR1 and CDR2: SGHRS, YFSETQ.

The chain links TRBV7-9 to TRBJ2-5; D unclear. Germline V gene lookup returns CDR1 SEHNR and CDR2 FQNEAQ (reference sequence). The germline V and J ends were trimmed by 5 bases and 2 bases, with 12 bases remaining between them. This CDR3 comprises 14 residues. The CDR3, as DNA: TGTGCCAGCAGCCCCATAAATCGGCAAGAGACCCAGTACTTC. Protein: CASSPINRQETQYF.

DNA for the CDR3: TGTGCCAGCAGCTTAGCACGATCCGGGCCTCGACCTAACTATGGCTACACCTTC. Translated, it gives CASSLARSGPRPNYGYTF. This chain joins TRBV11-2 and TRBJ1-2; D not resolved. The V gene's germline CDR1 is SGHAT and CDR2 FQNNGV. Trimming left V 1 base short and J 0 bases short, with 18 bases between. The CDR3 runs 18 residues.

Note on this clone: This sample includes further DNA sequences coding for the same CDR3. The chain links TRBV18 to TRBJ2-5; D unresolved. Trimming stripped 3 bases from V and 4 bases from J, with 3 bases between. Germline V CDR1 and CDR2: KGHSH, LQKENI. The length of the CDR3 is 11 residues. The DNA of the CDR3 is TGTGCCAGCTCACCGGGAGAGACCCAGTACTTC. As protein: CASSPGETQYF.

J is TRBJ1-2 and V is TRBV7-2; D is undetermined. Trimming removed 4 bases from V and 8 bases from J, with 14 bases in between. CDR3 length: 13 residues. Germline V gives CDR1 SGHTA, CDR2 FQGNSA. CDR3 loop: CASSSVRAGGYTF. CDR3 nucleotides: TGTGCCAGCAGCTCGGTTCGAGCGGGAGGCTACACCTTC.

The V gene is TRBV2, the J gene TRBJ1-5; unclear D gene. This CDR3 comprises 14 residues. From germline, CDR1 is SNHLY and CDR2 FYNNEI. V lost 4 bases and J 0 bases, leaving 7 bases between the germline ends. The CDR3 loop reads CASSVQPSNQPQHF. The CDR3 region has the DNA TGTGCCAGCAGTGTACAGCCTAGCAATCAGCCCCAGCATTTT. The variable domain in full, with the rest retrieved from reference TRBV2 and TRBJ1-5, is EPEVTQTPSHQVTQMGQEVILRCVPISNHLYFYWYRQILGQKVEFLVSFYNNEISEKSEIFDDQFSVERPDGSNFTLKIRSTKLEDSAMYFCASSVQPSNQPQHFGDGTRLSIL.

The V call is TRBV7-2, the J call TRBJ2-7; TRBD1 matches 11 bases. There are 13 residues in the CDR3. V lost 5 bases and J lost 4; bases outside the gene matches: 1. Germline assignment: CDR1 SGHTA and CDR2 FQGNSA. Here the CDR3 DNA reads TGTGCCAGCAGCAGGGACAGGGGGTACGAGCAGTACTTC. Translating it yields CASSRDRGYEQYF.

This chain joins TRBV4-1 and TRBJ2-3; TRBD2 might be the D (7 bases). Trimming shortened V by 1 base and J by 0 bases, and 8 bases separated the two germline ends. From germline, CDR1 is MGHRA and CDR2 YSYEKL. The CDR3 is made up of 15 amino acids. The CDR3 loop is CASSQGGGSTDTQYF. CDR3 DNA sequence: TGCGCCAGCAGCCAAGGCGGGGGCAGCACAGATACGCAGTATTTT.

The chain uses TRBV30 and TRBJ1-5; no clear D gene. Trimming shortened V by 2 bases and J by 2 bases, and 13 bases separated the two germline ends. Germline V gene sequence: CDR1 GTSNPN, CDR2 SVGIG (reference sequence). The CDR3 contains 15 residues. Here the CDR3 reads CAWSPYSRGNQPQHF. The CDR3 DNA is TGTGCCTGGAGTCCTTACTCTAGGGGCAATCAGCCCCAGCATTTT.

V is TRBV4-3 and J is TRBJ2-7; TRBD1 agrees at 7 bases. V gave up 1 base and J gave up 4 bases; unmatched junction bases: 16. The V gene's germline CDR1 is LGHNA and CDR2 YSLEER. This CDR3 comprises 18 residues. Here the CDR3 DNA reads TGCGCCAGCAGCCAAGCGGTAGGAGATATGGGACAGTTATACGAGCAGTACTTC. Residues: CASSQAVGDMGQLYEQYF.

Ten or more counts support this clone. The chain uses TRBV4-1 and TRBJ2-7, with a tentative D call TRBD1 (6 bases). V lost 0 bases and J lost 5, with 20 bases in between. From germline, CDR1 is MGHRA and CDR2 YSYEKL. The CDR3 is 17 residues long. DNA for the CDR3: TGCGCCAGCAGCCAAGAGGGGGCAGTTTCACGATACCACGAGCAGTACTTC. Its translation: CASSQEGAVSRYHEQYF.